This TCR beta chain was sequenced in a study of T cell responses to AZD1222 COVID-19 vaccine. Regarding the study as a whole: All repertoire sampling was performed exclusively after the peak T cell response. Spike-specific TCR breadth and depth rose after two AZD1222 doses. Just a handful of AZD1222 recipients tested seropositive at baseline.

The analysis combined second doses at about 4 or about 12 weeks. Assay: immunoSEQ multiplex PCR; the TCRdb copy retains only in-frame clones and omits some. The sample carries 80,000 to 100,000 clones, 80% to 90% recorded once. The CDR3 length is 17 residues. Comment on this clone: Its specificity is unknown.

This sequence joins TRBV21-1 and TRBJ2-2; the D call TRBD1 from the table was never checked on the DNA. TRBV21-1 is marked as a pseudogene. The sample in question was peripheral blood, obtained 28 days after the second AZD1222 dose. This receptor was taken from an adult who received the AZD1222 COVID-19 vaccine. The CDR3 spells CASSPRRQGLGTGELFF. The CDR3 bases are TGTGCCAGCAGCCCGAGGAGACAGGGGCTAGGCACCGGGGAGCTGTTTTTT.